Each of the 26 T cell receptor beta chains below was sequenced from the same sample in a study of control samples from healthy donors and cancer patients. TCRdb's copy holds only in-frame clones and misses some; the assay was immunoSEQ multiplex PCR. This sample carries around 49,000 clones, around 90% of them seen once, and the ten largest clones take around 1.6%. What was sequenced was PBMCs. These receptor sequences come from a man aged 40-50 years with colorectal cancer.

This sequence joins TRBV12-3 or TRBV12-4 and TRBJ2-2, with D tentatively TRBD1 (5 bases). The CDR3 has 13 residues. Between the trimmed V and J ends, which lost 3 bases and 5 bases, there was a span of 7 bases. The CDR3 loop reads CASSFRETGELFF. The DNA of the CDR3 is TGTGCCAGCAGTTTCAGGGAAACCGGGGAGCTGTTTTTT.

This rearrangement joins TRBV4-1 to TRBJ1-2; TRBD1 aligns across 8 bases. The CDR3 loop spans 15 amino acids. CDR1 is MGHRA and CDR2 is YSYEKL in the germline V gene. V was pared by 2 bases and J by 2 bases, with 4 bases of the junction left unmatched. CDR3: CASSQNRGTNYGYTF. The CDR3 DNA is TGCGCCAGCAGCCAAAACAGGGGGACGAACTATGGCTACACCTTC.

The chain combines TRBV13 with TRBJ1-2; D unclear. Trimming cost V 2 bases and J 1 base, with 14 bases left between them. This CDR3 spans 16 amino acids. The germline V gene encodes CDR1 PRHDT and CDR2 FYEKMQ (reference sequence). The CDR3 DNA reads TGTGCCAGCAGCTTATCCATTGTGCTGTTTAACTATGGCTACACCTTC. Translated: CASSLSIVLFNYGYTF.

V is TRBV24-1 and J is TRBJ1-2; D possibly corresponds to TRBD1 (5 bases). The CDR3 sequence is 13 residues long. The germline V gene has CDR1 KGHDR and CDR2 SFDVKD. V was cut by 4 bases and J by 2 bases, with 7 bases left in between. CDR3 DNA: TGTGCCACCAGTGACGCAGGGAACTATGGCTACACCTTC. It specifies CATSDAGNYGYTF.

The chain carries TRBV5-6 and TRBJ2-7, with 13 bases lining up with TRBD2. Germline CDR1 is SGHDT and CDR2 is YYEEEE. After removal of 4 bases from V and 2 bases from J, the junction contained 15 bases not matched to a gene. CDR3 length: 19 residues. The CDR3 here is CASSDTRPGLAGTTYEQYF. The CDR3 DNA is TGTGCCAGCAGCGATACGCGCCCGGGACTAGCGGGGACAACCTACGAGCAGTACTTC. Full variable domain (missing parts from reference TRBV5-6 and TRBJ2-7): DAGVTQSPTHLIKTRGQQVTLRCSPKSGHDTVSWYQQALGQGPQFIFQYYEEEERQRGNFPDRFSGHQFPNYSSELNVNALLLGDSALYLCASSDTRPGLAGTTYEQYFGPGTRLTVT.

V is TRBV6-6 and J is TRBJ2-5; TRBD1 aligns across 7 bases. Germline V gene data show CDR1 as MNHNY and CDR2 as SVGAGI (reference sequence). The V and J ends lost 6 bases and 2 bases, in that order; junction bases with no gene match: 6. The CDR3 has 14 residues. CDR3 sequence: CASSWTGMQETQYF. The DNA for the CDR3 is TGTGCCAGCAGCTGGACAGGAATGCAAGAGACCCAGTACTTC.

The rearrangement links TRBV7-9 to TRBJ1-3, with TRBD1 matching over 7 bases. The junction had 9 bases not matched to a gene; V was cut back by 3 bases and J by 4 bases. The germline V gene has CDR1 SEHNR and CDR2 FQNEAQ (reference sequence). The CDR3 covers 16 residues. CDR3 residues: CASSFSGGPIGNTIYF. CDR3 in DNA: TGTGCCAGCAGCTTTTCAGGGGGGCCGATAGGAAACACCATATATTTT.

The genes are TRBV11-3 and TRBJ2-2; TRBD2 matches 11 bases. V shed 3 bases, J shed 3 bases, and the junction held 3 bases outside the gene matches. CDR3 length: 16 residues. Germline V CDR1 and CDR2: SGHNT, YENEEA. CDR3 nucleotides: TGTGCCAGCAGCTTTAGCGGGAGGGCCGACACCGGGGAGCTGTTTTTT. Translating gives CASSFSGRADTGELFF. Complete variable domain (other parts from reference TRBV11-3 and TRBJ2-2): EAGVVQSPRYKIIEKKQPVAFWCNPISGHNTLYWYLQNLGQGPELLIRYENEEAVDDSQLPKDRFSAERLKGVDSTLKIQPAELGDSAVYLCASSFSGRADTGELFFGEGSRLTVL.

The CDR3 nucleotides read TGTGCCAGCAGCCCCCGATTGGGGGCCGTTTCCTACAATGAGCAGTTCTTC. This codes for CASSPRLGAVSYNEQFF. The rearrangement uses TRBV14 and TRBJ2-1, with D perhaps matching TRBD1 (6 bases). The CDR3 is 17 amino acids. The germline gives CDR1 SGHDN, CDR2 FVKESK. Trimming took 4 bases from V and 1 from J, leaving 17 bases between them.

V is TRBV10-3 and J is TRBJ2-1; no reliable D call. The CDR3 totals 11 residues. V gave up 2 bases and J gave up 6 bases, with 2 bases separating them. Germline V CDR1 and CDR2: ENHRY, SYGVKD. CDR3 sequence (DNA): TGTGCCATCAGTGAGGGCAATGAGCAGTTCTTC. Its protein product is CAISEGNEQFF.

V usage is TRBV24-1 and J usage is TRBJ1-1; D is undetermined. The CDR3 runs to 13 residues. The germline V and J ends were trimmed by 7 bases and 3 bases, with 11 bases remaining between them. CDR1 is KGHDR and CDR2 is SFDVKD in the germline V gene. The CDR3 reads CATRNLMDTEAFF. The CDR3 bases are TGTGCCACCAGGAACCTAATGGACACTGAAGCTTTCTTT.

The genes are TRBV18 and TRBJ1-1; D unclear. This CDR3 contains 15 residues. Germline assignment: CDR1 KGHSH and CDR2 LQKENI. Between the trimmed V and J ends, which lost 1 base and 10 bases, there was a span of 19 bases. The CDR3 reads CASSPLSAGGGRAFF. In nucleotides, the CDR3 is TGTGCCAGCTCACCACTTTCCGCCGGCGGCGGCCGAGCTTTCTTT.

The CDR3 loop reads CATRDINYGYTF. The CDR3 DNA sequence: TGTGCCACTAGGGACATTAACTATGGCTACACCTTC. V and J are TRBV2 and TRBJ1-2; D is possibly TRBD1 (6 bases). This CDR3 comprises 12 residues. The V and J ends lost 10 bases and 1 base respectively, with 10 bases between them. The germline CDR1 and CDR2 sequences are SNHLY and FYNNEI.

The chain recombines TRBV5-1 with TRBJ2-7, with a tentative D call TRBD1 (6 bases). This CDR3 contains 16 residues. Trimming left V 0 bases short and J 2 bases short, with 15 bases between. The germline CDR1 and CDR2 sequences are SGHRS and YFSETQ. The CDR3: CASSLAPPTGTYEQYF. The CDR3 bases are TGCGCCAGCAGCTTGGCTCCTCCGACAGGCACCTACGAGCAGTACTTC.

The rearrangement joins TRBV7-2 to TRBJ2-2; D is unclear. V lost 2 bases and J 1 base, leaving 11 bases between the germline ends. The germline gives CDR1 SGHTA, CDR2 FQGNSA. This CDR3 has 16 amino acids. CDR3 residues: CASSLFSVGNTGELFF. The CDR3 DNA follows: TGTGCCAGCAGCTTATTTTCGGTGGGGAACACCGGGGAGCTGTTTTTT. The whole variable domain, remainder taken from reference TRBV7-2 and TRBJ2-2, is GAGVSQSPSNKVTEKGKDVELRCDPISGHTALYWYRQSLGQGLEFLIYFQGNSAPDKSGLPSDRFSAERTGGSVSTLTIQRTQQEDSAVYLCASSLFSVGNTGELFFGEGSRLTVL.

This chain connects TRBV12-3 or TRBV12-4 to TRBJ2-3; no clear D gene. The CDR3 extends over 13 amino acids. The V and J ends lost 4 bases and 6 bases respectively, with 11 bases between them. The CDR3 sequence is CASSWTLWDTQYF. The DNA for the CDR3 is TGTGCCAGCAGTTGGACCCTATGGGATACGCAGTATTTT.

The count of this clone is one. The CDR3 loop reads CASSYDFKETQYF. The CDR3 bases are TGTGCCAGCAGTTACGACTTCAAAGAGACCCAGTACTTC. The chain has TRBV6-5 and TRBJ2-5; D call uncertain. The germline V gene encodes CDR1 MNHEY and CDR2 SVGAGI. CDR3 length: 13 amino acids. The ends were cut back, 2 bases at V and 3 bases at J, with 7 bases in the middle.

In its sample, this clone was seen a few times. The V and J genes are TRBV19 and TRBJ1-1; 8 bases are shared with TRBD1. The CDR3 is 14 amino acids. Germline V lookup: CDR1 LNHDA, CDR2 SQIVND (reference sequence). The V and J ends lost 5 bases and 8 bases, in that order; junction bases with no gene match: 10. DNA of the CDR3: TGTGCCAGTAGTTACTCGGGCGGACAGGGCGAAGCTTTCTTT. This codes for CASSYSGGQGEAFF.

This clone came up a few times. The chain carries TRBV2 and TRBJ2-7, with TRBD1 matching 9 bases. Germline-derived CDR1 and CDR2 are SNHLY and FYNNEI. V lost 3 bases to trimming and J lost 6 bases; unmatched junction nucleotides: 6. The CDR3 is made up of 14 amino acids. The CDR3 DNA reads TGTGCCAGCAGTGATGGGACAGGGATTGTCGAGCAGTACTTC. Encoded protein: CASSDGTGIVEQYF.

The rearrangement links TRBV6-5 to TRBJ1-2; the D gene is possibly TRBD1 (6 bases). Germline V gene data show CDR1 as MNHEY and CDR2 as SVGAGI. The V gene lost 7 bases and the J gene lost 8 bases, with 17 bases spanning the gap. The CDR3 is 13 residues long. DNA of the CDR3: TGTGCCAGCATCCCCCCGGGGGGCCGGGGCTACACCTTC. This translates into CASIPPGGRGYTF.

This clone has only one observation. This chain connects TRBV24-1 to TRBJ1-2; 7 bases are shared with TRBD1. Germline CDR1 and CDR2: KGHDR and SFDVKD. This CDR3 spans 14 amino acids. The trim removed 3 bases at V and 8 bases at J, leaving 8 bases unmatched. The CDR3 DNA reads TGTGCCACCAGTGATAGAGGGGGCGGCAGCGGCTACACCTTC. Protein sequence: CATSDRGGGSGYTF.

V and J are TRBV5-1 and TRBJ2-2; no definite D call. This CDR3 is 14 amino acids long. V was trimmed by 2 bases and J by 1 base, leaving 6 bases between them. Germline V CDR1 and CDR2: SGHRS, YFSETQ. The CDR3 nucleotides read TGCGCCAGCAGCTTTCAAGGGAACACCGGGGAGCTGTTTTTT. Its translation: CASSFQGNTGELFF. The whole variable domain, remainder taken from reference TRBV5-1 and TRBJ2-2, is KAGVTQTPRYLIKTRGQQVTLSCSPISGHRSVSWYQQTPGQGLQFLFEYFSETQRNKGNFPGRFSGRQFSNSRSEMNVSTLELGDSALYLCASSFQGNTGELFFGEGSRLTVL.

This clone appeared a single time. This chain joins TRBV15 and TRBJ2-3; 12 positions match TRBD2. The CDR3 is made up of 16 amino acids. CDR1 LNHNV and CDR2 YYDKDF come from the germline V gene (reference sequence). The J segment lost 6 bases and the V segment lost 0 bases, leaving 4 bases of the junction unmatched. In nucleotides, the CDR3 is TGTGCCACCAGCAGAGAACTAGCGGGAGGTGGCGATACGCAGTATTTT. This sequence encodes CATSRELAGGGDTQYF.

The rearrangement links TRBV5-1 to TRBJ2-7; 8 positions match TRBD1. Germline values: CDR1 SGHRS, CDR2 YFSETQ. Germline trimming cut 0 bases from V and 7 bases from J; bases unmatched to any gene: 12. The length of the CDR3 is 16 residues. The CDR3 reads CASSLAPGQDSSEQYF. DNA for the CDR3: TGCGCCAGCAGCTTGGCCCCGGGACAGGACAGTTCGGAGCAGTACTTC.

The rearrangement joins TRBV4-1 to TRBJ1-5; maybe TRBD1 (5 bases). Germline-derived CDR1 and CDR2 are MGHRA and YSYEKL. Trimming took off 4 bases at V and 4 bases at J, with 11 bases between the two ends. The length of the CDR3 is 14 residues. The CDR3 region is CASSPGLRNQPQHF. CDR3 sequence (DNA): TGCGCCAGCAGCCCGGGGCTCAGGAATCAGCCCCAGCATTTT.

The chain uses TRBV4-1 and TRBJ2-3, with D unclear. CDR3 size: 15 residues. V was shortened by 0 bases and J by 0 bases, with 7 bases between the two germline ends. Germline V gives CDR1 MGHRA, CDR2 YSYEKL. CDR3 region: CASSQEKDSTDTQYF. The CDR3 nucleotides read TGCGCCAGCAGCCAAGAAAAGGACAGCACAGATACGCAGTATTTT.